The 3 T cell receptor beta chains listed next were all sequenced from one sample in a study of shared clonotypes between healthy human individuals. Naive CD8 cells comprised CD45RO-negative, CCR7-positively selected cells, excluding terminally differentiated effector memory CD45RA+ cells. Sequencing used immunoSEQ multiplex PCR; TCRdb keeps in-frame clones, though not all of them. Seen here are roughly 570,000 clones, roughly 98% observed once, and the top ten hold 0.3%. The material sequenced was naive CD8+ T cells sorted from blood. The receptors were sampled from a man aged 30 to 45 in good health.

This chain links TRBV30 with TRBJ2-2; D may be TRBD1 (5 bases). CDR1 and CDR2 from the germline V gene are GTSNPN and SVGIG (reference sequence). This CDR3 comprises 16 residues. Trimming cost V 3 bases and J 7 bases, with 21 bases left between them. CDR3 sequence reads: CAWRTGTGVVHGELFF. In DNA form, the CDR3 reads TGTGCCTGGAGAACCGGCACAGGAGTAGTTCACGGGGAGCTGTTTTTT. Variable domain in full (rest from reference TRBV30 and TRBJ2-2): SQTIHQWPATLVQPVGSPLSLECTVEGTSNPNLYWYRQAAGRGLQLLFYSVGIGQISSEVPQNLSASRPQDRQFILSSKKLLLSDSGFYLCAWRTGTGVVHGELFFGEGSRLTVL.

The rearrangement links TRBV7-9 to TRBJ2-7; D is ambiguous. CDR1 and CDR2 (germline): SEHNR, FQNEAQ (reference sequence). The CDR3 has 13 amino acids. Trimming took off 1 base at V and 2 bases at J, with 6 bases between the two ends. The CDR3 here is CASSLGSPYEQYF. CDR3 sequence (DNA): TGTGCCAGCAGCTTAGGAAGCCCCTACGAGCAGTACTTC.

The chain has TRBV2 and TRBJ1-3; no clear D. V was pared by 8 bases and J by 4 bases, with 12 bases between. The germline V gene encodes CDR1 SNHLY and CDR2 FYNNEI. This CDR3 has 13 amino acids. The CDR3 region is CASLADQGNTIYF. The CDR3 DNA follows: TGTGCCAGCTTGGCAGACCAAGGAAACACCATATATTTT.